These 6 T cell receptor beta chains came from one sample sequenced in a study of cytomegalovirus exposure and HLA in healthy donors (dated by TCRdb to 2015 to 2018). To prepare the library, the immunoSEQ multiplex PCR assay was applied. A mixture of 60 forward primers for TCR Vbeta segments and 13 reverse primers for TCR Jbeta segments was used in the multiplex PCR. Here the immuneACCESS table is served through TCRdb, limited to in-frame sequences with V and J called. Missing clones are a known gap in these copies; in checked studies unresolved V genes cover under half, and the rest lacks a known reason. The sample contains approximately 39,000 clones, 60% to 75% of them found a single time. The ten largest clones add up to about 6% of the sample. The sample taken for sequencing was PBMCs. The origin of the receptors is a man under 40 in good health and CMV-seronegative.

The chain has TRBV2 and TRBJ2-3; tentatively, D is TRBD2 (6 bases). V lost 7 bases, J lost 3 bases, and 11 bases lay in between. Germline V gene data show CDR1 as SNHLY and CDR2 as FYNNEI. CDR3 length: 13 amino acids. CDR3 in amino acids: CASNRLGTDTQYF. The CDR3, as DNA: TGTGCCAGCAACAGACTAGGGACAGATACGCAGTATTTT.

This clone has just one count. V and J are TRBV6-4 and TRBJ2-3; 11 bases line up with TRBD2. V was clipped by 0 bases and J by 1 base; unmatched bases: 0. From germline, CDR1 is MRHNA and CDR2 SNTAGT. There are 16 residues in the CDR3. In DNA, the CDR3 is TGTGCCAGCAGTGACTCGACTAGCGGGGGCACAGATACGCAGTATTTT. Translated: CASSDSTSGGTDTQYF.

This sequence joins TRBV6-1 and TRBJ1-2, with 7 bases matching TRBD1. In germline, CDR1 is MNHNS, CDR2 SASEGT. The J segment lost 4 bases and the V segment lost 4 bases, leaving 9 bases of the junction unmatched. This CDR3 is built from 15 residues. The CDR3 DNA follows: TGTGCCAGCAGTGGGAAGGGGGCCGGTGCCTATGGCTACACCTTC. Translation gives CASSGKGAGAYGYTF.

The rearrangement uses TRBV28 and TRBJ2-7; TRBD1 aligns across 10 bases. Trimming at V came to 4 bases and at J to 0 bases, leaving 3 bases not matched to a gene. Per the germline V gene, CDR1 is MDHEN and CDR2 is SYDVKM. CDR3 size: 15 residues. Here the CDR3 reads CASSSRDRGSYEQYF. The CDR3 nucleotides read TGTGCCAGCAGTTCCAGGGACAGGGGCTCCTACGAGCAGTACTTC.

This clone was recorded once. This CDR3 is CASSISGGNTEAFF. In nucleotides, the CDR3 is TGTGCCAGTAGTATATCTGGCGGAAACACTGAAGCTTTCTTT. The chain couples TRBV19 to TRBJ1-1; no firm D call. CDR3 length: 14 amino acids. Trimming took off 2 bases at V and 2 bases at J, with 9 bases between the two ends. Germline-derived CDR1 and CDR2 are LNHDA and SQIVND (reference sequence).

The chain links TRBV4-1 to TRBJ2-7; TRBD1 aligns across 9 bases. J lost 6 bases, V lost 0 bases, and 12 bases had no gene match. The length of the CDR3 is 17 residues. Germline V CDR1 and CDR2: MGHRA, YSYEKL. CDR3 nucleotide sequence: TGCGCCAGCAGCCAAGATCCACAGGGGGCCTCCCCCTTCGAGCAGTACTTC. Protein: CASSQDPQGASPFEQYF.